This TCR beta chain is from a study of radiation and T cells in renal cell carcinoma (dated by TCRdb to 2019 to 2021). Notes on the research overall: In total, approximately 53 samples underwent TCR beta sequencing: approximately 26 tumors plus 27 peripheral blood samples. A total of about 4 million unique CDR3 nucleotide sequences, encoding 2.5 million to 3 million unique CDR3 amino acid sequences, were found across all 50 or so samples. Broad study findings and their caveats: Intratumoral heterogeneity went uncaptured because the only tumor material available was small regions of 0.8 to 1 g. TCR clonality was higher in irradiated tumors than in controls, as the top 100 clonotypes made up an average of about 50% of the repertoire in irradiated tumors compared with 43% in nephrectomy-only tumors. With a single-armed trial design, the study had no way to address how radiation dose or scheduling affects the TCR repertoire. Compared with control tumors, irradiated tumors had a greater number of dominant CDR3 motifs, and those motifs took up a bigger portion of the repertoire.

Taken with the paper, the label for time point translates to: tumor resected at nephrectomy. Sample treatment or condition, as interpreted from the label and publication: treatment-naive control, cytoreductive nephrectomy. For controls, tumors were taken from treatment-naive renal cell carcinoma patients who had cytoreductive nephrectomy with no radiation beforehand. Renal cell carcinoma with clear cell pathology was present in all patients. Control tumors used for TCR sequencing came from several females and approximately ten males, resected 2011 to 2014, with median age approximately 53 years (range roughly 40 to 85). The tumors were dissociated mechanically, digested with collagenase/hyaluronidase at 37 degrees C, processed in gentleMACS C tubes, and kept in liquid nitrogen. The QIAamp DNA Blood Mini Kit (Qiagen) was used to prepare genomic DNA for TCR sequencing. The analyses included just those samples that passed every quality control check.

V is shortened by 4 bases, J by 7 bases, and the region joining them spans 14 bases. Measured from the cysteine to the phenylalanine, the CDR3 is 14 residues long. The entry retains the CDR3 DNA only, 42 bases that are in frame from base 1. CDR1 and CDR2, looked up from the germline V gene (reference sequence), are SGHKS and YYEKEE. A note on this clone: Which antigen it targets is not known. Per-nucleotide qualities are absent, and no much larger clonotype sits a single base away.

TCR beta libraries were generated from genomic DNA with the immunoSEQ kit, following the manufacturer's recommendations. For library preparation, a first multiplex PCR was performed with proprietary primers, followed by a second PCR in which unique barcodes were added, and bead cleanups were performed after each round. Each sample batch included a kit-provided positive control reaction and a negative control reaction. The final libraries were assessed on an Agilent 4200 TapeStation D1000 ScreenTape, pooled by volume, and quantified by qPCR. Sequencing was performed on an Illumina NextSeq500 with a MidOutput 150-cycle cartridge, and 156 Read1 and 15 Index1 cycles were run with kit custom primers. The pooled library was loaded at around 1.1 pM with an approximately 20% PhiX control spike-in. Per the source publication's procedure: Vendor-processed data were analyzed in R, and a clonotype was defined as all T cells sharing the same CDR3 nucleotide sequence. In the clone abundance analyses, frequencies were normalized to the 10,000 most abundant clones in each sample. Public T cell clones, which averaged fewer than five per sample, were excluded before analysis. Dominant motif analysis used ImmunoMap with the PAM10 matrix, gap penalty 30 and homology threshold 0.3; motifs with cumulative frequency at least 0.01 counted as dominant. The clones in this table, taken by TCRdb from immuneACCESS, are in-frame only. Not every clone is retained; where verified, under half of the shortfall comes from an unresolved V gene, and the cause of the rest is unknown. The V and J calls and clone size were taken over from that table, and D and trimming were inferred from the DNA. This sample has some 21,000 clones in its table, and less than 55% of those were observed once. The ten top clones hold roughly 20% of the sample.

The chain links TRBV5-5 with TRBJ1-4, with a tentative D gene TRBD1 over 5 matching bases. Sequenced here: tumor tissue, sampled from a patient whose treatment was nephrectomy without radiotherapy. The receptor was derived from a human donor with renal cell carcinoma. CDR3 region: CASSPQGESEKLFF. The DNA sequence is TGTGCCAGCAGCCCTCAAGGGGAATCTGAAAAACTGTTTTTT. The CDR3 plus the reference TRBV5-5 and TRBJ1-4 genes for the other parts give the full variable domain: DAGVTQSPTHLIKTRGQQVTLRCSPISGHKSVSWYQQVLGQGPQFIFQYYEKEERGRGNFPDRFSARQFPNYSSELNVNALLLGDSALYLCASSPQGESEKLFFGSGTQLSVL.